The 27 T cell receptor beta chains below were found in one sample sequenced in a study of OX40 agonist ivuxolimab in advanced cancers. The table came from immunoSEQ multiplex PCR; TCRdb's copy has only in-frame clones and leaves some out. The sample holds approximately 58,000 clones; 80% to 90% are singletons and the top ten take around 3%. The sample was CD4+ or CD8+ T cells sorted from blood, taken in a trial of the OX40 agonist ivuxolimab. The receptors were gathered from an adult with an advanced solid tumor such as melanoma, head and neck, liver or kidney cancer.

The rearrangement joins TRBV2 to TRBJ2-3, with a possible D match to TRBD2 (7 bases). The CDR3 is 14 residues long. Germline V gene data show CDR1 as SNHLY and CDR2 as FYNNEI. V lost 6 bases and J lost 5, with 15 bases in between. CDR3 protein: CASSEGGGGDTQYF. In nucleotides, the CDR3 is TGTGCCAGCAGCGAGGGGGGCGGGGGAGATACGCAGTATTTT. The full variable domain, with the rest looked up from reference TRBV2 and TRBJ2-3, is EPEVTQTPSHQVTQMGQEVILRCVPISNHLYFYWYRQILGQKVEFLVSFYNNEISEKSEIFDDQFSVERPDGSNFTLKIRSTKLEDSAMYFCASSEGGGGDTQYFGPGTRLTVL.

This clone was observed a few times. V and J are TRBV5-4 and TRBJ2-5; 11 bases align to TRBD2. V lost 2 bases to trimming and J lost 4 bases; unmatched junction nucleotides: 7. The germline V gene encodes CDR1 SGHNT and CDR2 YYREEE (reference sequence). The CDR3 length is 16 residues. For the CDR3, the DNA is TGTGCCAGCAGCTTCGGTAGCGGGAGGGCATCAGAGACCCAGTACTTC. This gives the protein CASSFGSGRASETQYF.

This clone is a singleton in its sample. The chain is built from TRBV19 and TRBJ2-7; tentatively, D is TRBD1 (6 bases). The CDR3 contains 14 residues. Trimming removed 3 bases from V and 0 bases from J, with 9 bases in between. Germline values: CDR1 LNHDA, CDR2 SQIVND (reference sequence). CDR3 coding DNA: TGTGCCAGTAGTATGACAGGAAGCTCCTACGAGCAGTACTTC. It translates to CASSMTGSSYEQYF.

The chain carries TRBV4-2 and TRBJ1-2; D remains unclear. The V gene's germline CDR1 is LGHNA and CDR2 YNFKEQ. V lost 0 bases to trimming and J lost 2 bases, with 10 bases between them. The length of the CDR3 is 15 residues. The CDR3 coding sequence is TGTGCCAGCAGCCAAGATCTTGTCGCGAACTATGGCTACACCTTC. Translation gives CASSQDLVANYGYTF.

V and J are TRBV7-6 and TRBJ2-7; 7 bases are a match to TRBD1. The junction had 6 bases not matched to a gene; V was cut back by 5 bases and J by 2 bases. The CDR3 has 14 residues. Germline assignment: CDR1 SGHVS and CDR2 FNYEAQ. CDR3 nucleotide sequence: TGTGCCAGCAGCGCACCGGGACAGACCTACGAGCAGTACTTC. Translation: CASSAPGQTYEQYF.

This clone was found a few times. This chain uses TRBV4-3 with TRBJ1-6; D not resolved. CDR1 is LGHNA, CDR2 YSLEER, per germline. This CDR3 region has 13 residues. The germline V and J ends were trimmed by 3 bases and 10 bases, with 10 bases remaining between them. The CDR3 region is CASSQGKGSPLHF. CDR3 DNA sequence: TGCGCCAGCAGCCAGGGAAAAGGGTCACCCCTCCACTTT.

V usage is TRBV5-4 and J usage is TRBJ1-2; maybe TRBD1 (5 bases). The V and J ends lost 1 base and 2 bases respectively, with 18 bases between them. This CDR3 comprises 17 residues. Germline V gene sequence: CDR1 SGHNT, CDR2 YYREEE (reference sequence). Here the CDR3 DNA reads TGTGCCAGCAGCTTGTCGGTTCGGGTGGGGGAGAACTATGGCTACACCTTC. It codes for CASSLSVRVGENYGYTF.

The rearrangement uses TRBV30 and TRBJ2-7, with D hard to call. The germline V and J ends were trimmed by 0 bases and 4 bases, with 7 bases remaining between them. Looked up from germline, CDR1 is GTSNPN and CDR2 is SVGIG (reference sequence). The length of the CDR3 is 12 residues. CDR3 in amino acids: CAWSVEIYEQYF. Here the CDR3 DNA reads TGTGCCTGGAGTGTGGAGATTTACGAGCAGTACTTC. Complete variable domain (other parts from reference TRBV30 and TRBJ2-7): SQTIHQWPATLVQPVGSPLSLECTVEGTSNPNLYWYRQAAGRGLQLLFYSVGIGQISSEVPQNLSASRPQDRQFILSSKKLLLSDSGFYLCAWSVEIYEQYFGPGTRLTVT.

V is TRBV5-8 and J is TRBJ2-3; D is ambiguous. Germline V gives CDR1 SGHTS, CDR2 YDEGEE. This CDR3 contains 15 residues. Trimming cost V 7 bases and J 2 bases, with 17 bases left between them. In DNA form, the CDR3 reads TGTGCCAGCGCCCCTGAGTCTTTTCACACAGATACGCAGTATTTT. It codes for CASAPESFHTDTQYF.

This rearrangement joins TRBV15 to TRBJ2-5; D is possibly TRBD2 (7 bases). V lost 0 bases and J lost 1, with 9 bases in between. The CDR3 length is 15 residues. Germline V gene data show CDR1 as LNHNV and CDR2 as YYDKDF (reference sequence). The CDR3 bases are TGTGCCACCAGCAGAGATCGGGGGGCCCAAGAGACCCAGTACTTC. Translating gives CATSRDRGAQETQYF.

Concerning this clone: The conserved phenylalanine or tryptophan normally closing the CDR3 is absent here, so this likely arose from a read error. J is TRBJ1-1 and V is TRBV7-2, with TRBD1 identical over 8 bases. The germline V gene has CDR1 SGHTA and CDR2 FQGNSA. With V trimmed by 2 bases and J by 5 bases, 4 bases remained unmatched. The CDR3 totals 14 residues. CDR3 sequence: CASSLQQGGTEAFL. The CDR3 DNA sequence: TGTGCCAGCAGCTTACAACAGGGGGGGACTGAAGCTTTCCTT.

CDR3 region: CASSPRQGQETQYF. The CDR3 DNA reads TGTGCCAGCAGCCCCAGACAGGGCCAAGAGACCCAGTACTTC. The chain combines TRBV11-2 with TRBJ2-5; 7 bases line up with TRBD1. The CDR3 consists of 14 residues. Germline CDR1 SGHAT, CDR2 FQNNGV. V shed 5 bases, J shed 1 base, and the junction held 4 bases outside the gene matches.

The chain recombines TRBV5-1 with TRBJ2-5; D may correspond to TRBD1 or TRBD2 (6 bases each). TRBJ2-7 matches the DNA end more closely, so the J call is doubtful. This CDR3 has 15 residues. CDR1 SGHRS and CDR2 YFSETQ come from the germline V gene. The CDR3 DNA reads TGCGCCAGCAGCATGCAAGGGGGGCCCTCCTACGAGCAGTACTTC. This encodes CASSMQGGPSYEQYF.

The rearrangement joins TRBV10-3 to TRBJ1-4, with a possible D match to TRBD1 (5 bases). V was trimmed by 6 bases and J by 3 bases, leaving 11 bases between them. The CDR3 loop spans 14 amino acids. Germline lookup yields CDR1 ENHRY and CDR2 SYGVKD. The CDR3 sequence is CAISSGTPNEKLFF. The DNA of the CDR3 is TGTGCCATCAGCTCCGGGACGCCTAATGAAAAACTGTTTTTT.

V usage is TRBV7-9 and J usage is TRBJ2-4, with 10 bases identical to TRBD1. CDR1 and CDR2 from the germline V gene are SEHNR and FQNEAQ (reference sequence). This CDR3 region has 15 residues. With 5 bases clipped from V and 6 bases from J, the junction kept 7 bases outside the gene matches. Here the CDR3 reads CASSTDRGSVNIQYF. The CDR3 DNA is TGTGCCAGCAGCACGGACAGGGGGAGTGTAAACATTCAGTACTTC.

This clone was recorded only once. The chain links TRBV7-2 to TRBJ1-5, with D possibly TRBD1 on 6 matching bases. This CDR3 spans 14 amino acids. The germline V gene has CDR1 SGHTA and CDR2 FQGNSA. The ends were cut back, 5 bases at V and 0 bases at J, with 8 bases in the middle. DNA for the CDR3: TGTGCCAGCAGCCCAGGGGATAGCAATCAGCCCCAGCATTTT. Encoded protein: CASSPGDSNQPQHF.

The chain joins TRBV9 to TRBJ2-5; D gene uncertain. The J call may be in error: the DNA end matches TRBJ2-7 better. The CDR3 consists of 14 residues. CDR1 and CDR2 from the germline V gene are SGDLS and YYNGEE. CDR3 residues: CASSVGLGSDEQYF. As DNA, the CDR3 is TGTGCCAGCAGCGTAGGCCTAGGTAGTGACGAGCAGTACTTC.

The CDR3 region is CASTQIEGLDTQYF. CDR3 sequence (DNA): TGTGCCAGCACTCAAATAGAGGGTCTCGATACGCAGTATTTT. The rearrangement links TRBV6-1 to TRBJ2-3; D is possibly TRBD2 (5 bases). Per the germline V gene, CDR1 is MNHNS and CDR2 is SASEGT. The CDR3 is 14 amino acids. V was clipped by 7 bases and J by 6 bases, with 17 bases between them.

The chain combines TRBV11-2 with TRBJ2-1; D uncertain. Looked up from germline, CDR1 is SGHAT and CDR2 is FQNNGV. The V gene lost 1 base and the J gene lost 9 bases, with 7 bases spanning the gap. This CDR3 is 12 amino acids long. In DNA, the CDR3 is TGTGCCAGCAGCTTAGGTGGGGTTGAGCAGTTCTTC. This codes for CASSLGGVEQFF.

V and J are TRBV28 and TRBJ2-1; D is possibly TRBD1 or TRBD2 (7 bases each). The CDR3 contains 16 residues. From germline, CDR1 is MDHEN and CDR2 SYDVKM. V was shortened by 3 bases and J by 0 bases, with 12 bases between the two germline ends. The DNA for the CDR3 is TGTGCCAGCAGTTTCCAGGGGGGGAGCTCCTACAATGAGCAGTTCTTC. Its translation is CASSFQGGSSYNEQFF.

CDR3 amino acids: CASSELGLMNTEAFF. CDR3 DNA: TGTGCCAGCAGTGAACTGGGACTGATGAACACTGAAGCTTTCTTT. The chain is built from TRBV2 and TRBJ1-1; D perhaps matches TRBD1 (5 bases). Germline V CDR1 and CDR2: SNHLY, FYNNEI. CDR3 length: 15 residues. V was trimmed by 2 bases and J by 0 bases, leaving 10 bases between them.

The V and J genes are TRBV18 and TRBJ2-3; D perhaps matches TRBD2 (6 bases). The V end was cut by 8 bases, the J end by 0 bases, with 6 bases between. Germline-derived CDR1 and CDR2 are KGHSH and LQKENI. The CDR3 sequence is 12 residues long. The CDR3 region has the DNA TGTGCCAGCGCGGGAAGCACAGATACGCAGTATTTT. This codes for CASAGSTDTQYF.

The chain employs TRBV6-5 and TRBJ2-3, with TRBD1 matching over 8 bases. Losses at the gene ends were 11 bases for V and 4 bases for J; bases not matched to a gene: 2. Per the germline V gene, CDR1 is MNHEY and CDR2 is SVGAGI. CDR3 length: 11 amino acids. CDR3 protein: CARTGSDTQYF. Here the CDR3 DNA reads TGTGCCCGGACAGGGTCAGATACGCAGTATTTT.

The chain has TRBV4-2 and TRBJ2-3; the match to TRBD2 covers 9 bases. V lost 2 bases and J lost 3; bases outside the gene matches: 12. CDR3 length: 18 amino acids. Germline loops: CDR1 LGHNA, CDR2 YNFKEQ. CDR3: CASSQRSVEAGGTDTQYF. In DNA, the CDR3 is TGTGCCAGCAGCCAACGGTCGGTTGAGGCGGGGGGGACAGATACGCAGTATTTT.

Worth noting for this clone: One junction end disagrees with the germline gene, perhaps due to a read error. The rearrangement uses TRBV7-9 and TRBJ1-1; D is unresolved. Germline CDR1 reads SEHNR; CDR2 reads FQNEAQ (reference sequence). This CDR3 spans 13 amino acids. The CDR3, as DNA: TGTGCCAGCAGCTTAATGTTGAACACTAAAGCTTTCTTT. This translates into CASSLMLNTKAFF.

J is TRBJ2-1 and V is TRBV28; a weak D match, TRBD2 (6 bases). The germline V and J ends were trimmed by 7 bases and 8 bases, with 18 bases remaining between them. The CDR3 is 14 residues long. Looked up from germline, CDR1 is MDHEN and CDR2 is SYDVKM. CDR3 sequence reads: CASTRAGEIYEQFF. The CDR3 DNA follows: TGTGCCAGCACCCGAGCGGGTGAGATATATGAGCAGTTCTTC. Drawing the rest from reference TRBV28 and TRBJ2-1, the complete variable domain is DVKVTQSSRYLVKRTGEKVFLECVQDMDHENMFWYRQDPGLGLRLIYFSYDVKMKEKGDIPEGYSVSREKKERFSLILESASTNQTSMYLCASTRAGEIYEQFFGPGTRLTVL.

The chain recombines TRBV28 with TRBJ1-1; D is perhaps TRBD1 (6 bases). CDR1 and CDR2 (germline): MDHEN, SYDVKM. The CDR3 is made up of 11 amino acids. The ends were cut back, 10 bases at V and 5 bases at J, with 11 bases in the middle. This CDR3 reads CAILQGTEAFF. The CDR3 DNA sequence: TGTGCCATTCTTCAGGGGACTGAAGCTTTCTTT.